This is a list of T cell receptor beta chains from one sample in a study of blood T cells in healthy people across ages. TCRdb itself ran the 5' RACE reads through MiXCR, one entry per CDR3 protein. Among approximately 800,000 distinct CDR3 sequences listed, 62% were seen once. The sample was blood. The receptors come from a young man in good health. The CDR3 runs from the conserved cysteine through the conserved F or W. Each record gives: V gene, J gene, CDR3 protein.

v_call: TRBV7-2
j_call: TRBJ2-5
cdr3_aa: CASSSTLPGLTETQYF

v_call: TRBV29-1
j_call: TRBJ2-5
cdr3_aa: CSVGVLGPEETQYF

v_call: TRBV9
j_call: TRBJ1-5
cdr3_aa: CASSVGGLNQPQHF

v_call: TRBV9
j_call: TRBJ1-1
cdr3_aa: CASSALNTEAFF

v_call: TRBV5-1
j_call: TRBJ1-2
cdr3_aa: CASSLFGTANYGYTF

v_call: TRBV7-8
j_call: NA
cdr3_aa: CASSNPDGRGSYNEQYF

v_call: TRBV15
j_call: TRBJ2-7
cdr3_aa: CATSPGTGGSYERYF

v_call: TRBV11-2
j_call: TRBJ1-2
cdr3_aa: CASSLVGSGYGYTF

v_call: TRBV5-6
j_call: TRBJ2-3
cdr3_aa: CASTRRHQYTDTQYF

v_call: TRBV29-1
j_call: TRBJ2-1
cdr3_aa: CSSLDGSSYNEQFF

v_call: TRBV9
j_call: TRBJ2-7
cdr3_aa: CASSVEGTGPYEQYF

v_call: TRBV12-3/TRBV12-4
j_call: TRBJ2-1
cdr3_aa: CASSYRQGRGRNNEQFF

v_call: TRBV7-9
j_call: TRBJ2-3
cdr3_aa: CASSFWGLAVTDTQYF

v_call: TRBV24-1
j_call: TRBJ2-5
cdr3_aa: CATSGMEETQYF

v_call: TRBV7-2
j_call: TRBJ1-1
cdr3_aa: CASSFWTGFSTEAFF

v_call: TRBV7-2
j_call: TRBJ1-1
cdr3_aa: CASSLAVVGNTEAFF

v_call: TRBV20-1
j_call: TRBJ1-2
cdr3_aa: CSARMGNGYTF

v_call: TRBV6-1
j_call: TRBJ2-1
cdr3_aa: CASSEVGVLFNEQFF

v_call: TRBV12-3/TRBV12-4
j_call: NA
cdr3_aa: CASSLVGRFYEQYF

v_call: TRBV20-1
j_call: TRBJ2-3
cdr3_aa: CSARDSQGVDTQYF

v_call: TRBV20-1
j_call: TRBJ2-5
cdr3_aa: CSARQEGETQYF

v_call: TRBV6-6
j_call: TRBJ2-3
cdr3_aa: CASSYSGGQGVDTQYF

v_call: TRBV28
j_call: TRBJ2-4
cdr3_aa: CASSFAPRGQYF

v_call: TRBV6-2/TRBV6-3
j_call: TRBJ1-2
cdr3_aa: CASTEGQGNGYTF